A single sample gave rise to the 26 T cell receptor beta chains below, sequenced in a study of identical twins. One entry per CDR3 protein results from TCRdb running MiXCR on the 5' RACE reads. This sample yields under 300,000 distinct CDR3 sequences, of which about 8.9% are seen a single time; 3% to 3.5% belongs to the top ten. These sequences were also reported in another study, on yellow fever vaccine responses in identical twins.

The source material was CD8+ T cells sorted from blood. Every receptor here comes from a woman between 18 and 29 years old in good health.

This clonotype was observed many times. The chain uses TRBV20-1 and TRBJ2-1; TRBD2 matches at 7 bases. This CDR3 is 17 amino acids long. Trimming at V came to 6 bases and at J to 4 bases, leaving 18 bases not matched to a gene. Germline values: CDR1 DFQATT, CDR2 SNEGSKA (reference sequence). This CDR3 is CSARRGMGGSAYNEQFF. CDR3 sequence (DNA): TGCAGTGCCAGGAGAGGGATGGGCGGGAGCGCATACAATGAGCAGTTCTTC.

This sequence joins TRBV19 and TRBJ1-5, with unresolved D. CDR1 LNHDA and CDR2 SQIVND come from the germline V gene (reference sequence). The ends were cut back, 5 bases at V and 5 bases at J, with 16 bases in the middle. CDR3 length: 15 residues. In DNA, the CDR3 is TGTGCCAGTAGTCCGAGGGTTGCCTCGGATCAGCCCCAGCATTTT. Translation: CASSPRVASDQPQHF.

The chain employs TRBV4-3 and TRBJ2-1; 7 nucleotides align to TRBD1. The V gene's germline CDR1 is LGHNA and CDR2 YSLEER. V trimming: 0 bases; J trimming: 2 bases; junction bases outside the gene matches: 4. The CDR3 consists of 16 residues. CDR3 sequence: CASSQDLGQTYNEQFF. The CDR3 DNA sequence: TGCGCCAGCAGCCAAGATTTGGGACAGACCTACAATGAGCAGTTCTTC.

The chain combines TRBV4-3 with TRBJ2-1; 11 bases agree with TRBD2. Germline assignment: CDR1 LGHNA and CDR2 YSLEER. This CDR3 is built from 15 residues. V was clipped by 6 bases and J by 4 bases; unmatched bases: 5. The CDR3 bases are TGCGCCAGCAGTATAGCGGGGGGGGTTTACAATGAGCAGTTCTTC. It yields the protein CASSIAGGVYNEQFF.

The chain combines TRBV5-6 with TRBJ2-3; 10 bases agree with TRBD2. V dropped 7 bases and J dropped 5; count of bases not matched to a gene: 13. CDR1 SGHDT and CDR2 YYEEEE come from the germline V gene. The CDR3 length is 16 residues. CDR3 sequence (DNA): TGTGCCAGCCACGGACTAGCGGATACTTCCATAGATACGCAGTATTTT. This codes for CASHGLADTSIDTQYF.

The chain combines TRBV25-1 with TRBJ1-2; no clear D. This CDR3 comprises 11 residues. V lost 4 bases, J lost 6 bases, and 6 bases lay in between. Per the germline V gene, CDR1 is MGHDK and CDR2 is SYGVNS. CDR3 sequence: CASSAPHGYTF. CDR3 nucleotide sequence: TGTGCCAGCAGTGCCCCCCATGGCTACACCTTC.

The rearrangement links TRBV7-8 to TRBJ2-3; 8 bases are a match to TRBD2. This CDR3 has 15 residues. V shed 3 bases, J shed 0 bases, and the junction held 2 bases outside the gene matches. Germline CDR1 reads SGHVS; CDR2 reads FQNEAQ. The CDR3 nucleotides read TGTGCCAGCAGCTTTAGCGGGGCTAGCACAGATACGCAGTATTTT. This codes for CASSFSGASTDTQYF.

This clonotype was picked up many times. The chain couples TRBV29-1 to TRBJ2-7; 8 nucleotides line up with TRBD2. Losses at the gene ends were 7 bases for V and 4 bases for J; bases not matched to a gene: 6. From germline, CDR1 is SQVTM and CDR2 ANQGSEA. CDR3 length: 12 amino acids. CDR3 bases: TGCAGCGCCGCCGGGACTAGTTACGAGCAGTACTTC. Translating gives CSAAGTSYEQYF.

This chain uses TRBV6-2 or TRBV6-3 with TRBJ1-1; no clear D gene. The CDR3 totals 15 residues. The germline gives CDR1 MNHEY, CDR2 SVGEGT. The germline V and J ends were trimmed by 4 bases and 0 bases, with 12 bases remaining between them. DNA for the CDR3: TGTGCCAGCAGTTCCGGGTTGGAAATGAACACTGAAGCTTTCTTT. The encoded protein is CASSSGLEMNTEAFF.

There are a few counts of this clonotype. The V call is TRBV7-6, the J call TRBJ2-1; D remains ambiguous. This CDR3 region has 15 residues. Trimming pared 1 base from V and 9 bases from J, leaving 16 bases between. Germline CDR1 is SGHVS and CDR2 is FNYEAQ. In DNA form, the CDR3 reads TGTGCCAGCAGCTTAGACACGGAACTTCCGCTTGAGCAGTTCTTC. It translates to CASSLDTELPLEQFF.

The chain employs TRBV4-1 and TRBJ2-5; no clear D gene. The CDR3 length is 15 residues. From germline, CDR1 is MGHRA and CDR2 YSYEKL. V was clipped by 2 bases and J by 5 bases, with 15 bases between them. The CDR3 is CASSQTRQTGETQYF. The DNA for the CDR3 is TGCGCCAGCAGCCAAACCAGACAAACTGGGGAGACCCAGTACTTC.

The chain has TRBV14 and TRBJ2-5, with D unclear. CDR3 length: 15 amino acids. Per the germline V gene, CDR1 is SGHDN and CDR2 is FVKESK. V gave up 1 base and J gave up 2 bases, with 11 bases separating them. This chain's CDR3 is CASSQGVTAQETQYF. CDR3 coding DNA: TGTGCCAGCAGCCAAGGGGTAACAGCTCAAGAGACCCAGTACTTC.

The rearrangement links TRBV9 to TRBJ2-6; 7 bases agree with TRBD1. Germline loops: CDR1 SGDLS, CDR2 YYNGEE. The CDR3 covers 17 residues. V gave up 0 bases and J gave up 0 bases; unmatched junction bases: 3. This CDR3 reads CASSVAYRGSGANVLTF. The CDR3 DNA reads as TGTGCCAGCAGCGTAGCCTACAGGGGCTCTGGGGCCAACGTCCTGACTTTC.

This clonotype was counted only a few times. The chain links TRBV7-9 to TRBJ2-1; no firm D call. CDR3 length: 17 residues. From germline, CDR1 is SEHNR and CDR2 FQNEAQ (reference sequence). V lost 3 bases and J 0 bases, leaving 15 bases between the germline ends. The CDR3 loop is CASSFPLTWSSYNEQFF. The CDR3 bases are TGTGCCAGCAGCTTCCCTCTTACATGGAGCTCCTACAATGAGCAGTTCTTC. Full variable domain (rest looked up from reference TRBV7-9 and TRBJ2-1): DTGVSQNPRHKITKRGQNVTFRCDPISEHNRLYWYRQTLGQGPEFLTYFQNEAQLEKSRLLSDRFSAERPKGSFSTLEIQRTEQGDSAMYLCASSFPLTWSSYNEQFFGPGTRLTVL.

This clonotype was detected only a few times. The genes are TRBV11-2 and TRBJ2-1; 8 bases map to TRBD2. Trimming removed 5 bases from V and 5 bases from J; junction bases left unmatched: 17. CDR3 length equals 18 residues. CDR1 is SGHAT and CDR2 is FQNNGV in the germline V gene. This chain's CDR3 is CASSLTLRGGRADNEQFF. In DNA, the CDR3 is TGTGCCAGCAGCCTCACCCTTCGCGGGGGGAGGGCCGACAATGAGCAGTTCTTC.

The CDR3 bases are TGTGCCAGCAGCCGGACAGGGCTTAATGAAAAACTGTTTTTT. Its translation: CASSRTGLNEKLFF. The rearrangement joins TRBV11-2 to TRBJ1-4; TRBD1 agrees at 8 bases. The CDR3 covers 14 residues. J gave up 4 bases and V 5 bases, and 3 bases lay outside the gene matches. Germline-derived CDR1 and CDR2 are SGHAT and FQNNGV.

The rearrangement joins TRBV28 to TRBJ2-1; D gene unclear. V was cut by 2 bases and J by 3 bases, with 8 bases left in between. Germline loops: CDR1 MDHEN, CDR2 SYDVKM. This CDR3 spans 14 amino acids. CDR3 sequence reads: CASSLVQSYNEQFF. The CDR3 DNA follows: TGTGCCAGCAGTTTAGTTCAGAGCTACAATGAGCAGTTCTTC.

This clonotype has just a few counts. The chain couples TRBV7-9 to TRBJ2-7; 7 nucleotides match TRBD2. In germline, CDR1 is SEHNR, CDR2 FQNEAQ (reference sequence). V dropped 11 bases and J dropped 0; count of bases not matched to a gene: 7. The CDR3 loop spans 13 amino acids. Written as DNA, the CDR3 is TGTGCCGCCGGGCGGGAGAGCTCCTACGAGCAGTACTTC. Its protein is CAAGRESSYEQYF.

This clonotype appeared many times. The chain carries TRBV24-1 and TRBJ1-2; D not resolved. This CDR3 has 13 amino acids. Germline CDR1 is KGHDR and CDR2 is SFDVKD. Trimming took off 4 bases at V and 14 bases at J, with 19 bases between the two ends. In nucleotides, the CDR3 is TGTGCCACCAGTGACAACAACGGGGAAGGTGGGACCTTC. Residues: CATSDNNGEGGTF.

This clonotype appeared many times. This chain links TRBV7-9 with TRBJ2-5; D is ambiguous. The V end was cut by 1 base, the J end by 1 base, with 7 bases between. CDR3 length: 14 amino acids. The germline CDR1 and CDR2 sequences are SEHNR and FQNEAQ (reference sequence). CDR3 nucleotide sequence: TGTGCCAGCAGCTTAGAAGCAGTCCAAGAGACCCAGTACTTC. This codes for CASSLEAVQETQYF.

In DNA form, the CDR3 reads TGTGCCAGCAGCTTCCGGGAGGGTCCCTACAATGAGCAGTTCTTC. Its protein is CASSFREGPYNEQFF. The gene calls are TRBV4-2 and TRBJ2-1; 8 positions agree with TRBD2. The germline V gene encodes CDR1 LGHNA and CDR2 YNFKEQ. The CDR3 has 15 residues. V lost 5 bases to trimming and J lost 2 bases; unmatched junction nucleotides: 5.

The sample holds a few counts of this clonotype. This chain uses TRBV20-1 with TRBJ1-2, with D tentatively TRBD1 (5 bases). The germline gives CDR1 DFQATT, CDR2 SNEGSKA (reference sequence). The V gene lost 8 bases and the J gene lost 7 bases, with 14 bases spanning the gap. This CDR3 contains 11 residues. In DNA, the CDR3 is TGCAGTCGGGACTCCCTGTCTGGCTACACCTTC. Amino acid sequence: CSRDSLSGYTF.

This clonotype was seen a few times. The gene calls are TRBV4-3 and TRBJ2-3, with 10 nucleotides matching TRBD2. Germline trimming cut 6 bases from V and 4 bases from J; bases unmatched to any gene: 7. CDR1 and CDR2 from the germline V gene are LGHNA and YSLEER. This CDR3 spans 15 amino acids. CDR3 DNA sequence: TGCGCCAGCAGATACGGGACTAGCGCGTCAGATACGCAGTATTTT. It translates to CASRYGTSASDTQYF.

This chain uses TRBV7-9 with TRBJ2-1; TRBD1 or TRBD2 may be the D gene (5 bases each). The CDR3 runs 13 residues. Germline CDR1 and CDR2: SEHNR and FQNEAQ (reference sequence). V lost 5 bases, J lost 8 bases, and 13 bases lay in between. DNA for the CDR3: TGTGCCAGCAGCCAAAGTTTGGGGGATGAGCAGTTCTTC. The encoded protein is CASSQSLGDEQFF. Combining the CDR3 with reference TRBV7-9 and TRBJ2-1 gives the whole variable domain DTGVSQNPRHKITKRGQNVTFRCDPISEHNRLYWYRQTLGQGPEFLTYFQNEAQLEKSRLLSDRFSAERPKGSFSTLEIQRTEQGDSAMYLCASSQSLGDEQFFGPGTRLTVL.

Many counts were recorded for this clonotype. The J gene is TRBJ2-5, the V gene TRBV24-1, with D possibly TRBD2 on 6 matching bases. With 4 bases removed from V and 5 bases from J, the gap between germline ends came to 13 bases. Germline V gives CDR1 KGHDR, CDR2 SFDVKD. The CDR3 consists of 14 residues. The CDR3 region has the DNA TGTGCCACCAGTGACGACGGGACTCTGGAGACCCAGTACTTC. It translates to CATSDDGTLETQYF.

This clonotype was observed at least ten times. The gene calls are TRBV7-9 and TRBJ2-5, with a tentative D call TRBD2 (5 bases). The CDR3 extends over 15 amino acids. Germline V lookup: CDR1 SEHNR, CDR2 FQNEAQ (reference sequence). V lost 0 bases and J lost 2, with 10 bases in between. The CDR3 DNA sequence: TGTGCCAGCAGCTTAGCGGGTCCGGGGCAAGAGACCCAGTACTTC. Translating gives CASSLAGPGQETQYF.